The 28 T cell receptor beta chains listed next were all sequenced from one sample in a study of CD8+ T cells in alopecia areata. cDNA serving as the sequencing template came from extracted, reverse transcribed RNA. TCRdb's table, derived via immunoSEQ multiplex PCR, lists solely in-frame clones and lacks some. The data show approximately 89,000 clones, 35% to 50% seen once. Sequencing was performed on CD4+ T cells sorted from blood. All receptors derive from a human donor with alopecia areata.

The gene calls are TRBV7-3 and TRBJ1-2; 10 bases agree with TRBD1. Germline trimming cut 6 bases from V and 6 bases from J; bases unmatched to any gene: 7. CDR1 is SGHTA, CDR2 FQGTGA, per germline. CDR3 length: 14 residues. For the CDR3, the DNA is TGTGCCAGCAGTACAAAGGGACAGGGGAATGGCTACACCTTC. This sequence encodes CASSTKGQGNGYTF.

This chain joins TRBV19 and TRBJ1-2; possible D gene TRBD1, 5 bases. CDR3 size: 13 residues. V dropped 6 bases and J dropped 3 bases, with 11 bases sitting between them. In germline, CDR1 is LNHDA, CDR2 SQIVND (reference sequence). CDR3 nucleotides: TGTGCCAGTAGGAGACAGATCGACTATGGCTACACCTTC. As protein: CASRRQIDYGYTF.

This clone occurred a few times. The chain links TRBV2 to TRBJ2-4; D gene unclear. CDR3 length: 13 residues. V gave up 9 bases and J gave up 4 bases, with 13 bases separating them. Germline CDR1 reads SNHLY; CDR2 reads FYNNEI. The CDR3 here is CASLGPRKNIQYF. CDR3 sequence (DNA): TGTGCCAGTCTCGGACCAAGAAAAAACATTCAGTACTTC.

J is TRBJ1-6 and V is TRBV30; possibly TRBD1 for D (5 bases). The CDR3 loop spans 15 amino acids. The V gene lost 0 bases and the J gene lost 9 bases, with 15 bases spanning the gap. Germline loops: CDR1 GTSNPN, CDR2 SVGIG (reference sequence). The CDR3 nucleotides read TGTGCCTGGAGTGTCCCTGGGGGTAGGGTTTCACCCCTCCACTTT. Its protein is CAWSVPGGRVSPLHF.

This clone has just a few counts. This chain uses TRBV4-1 with TRBJ1-5, with a possible D match to TRBD1 (5 bases). V was clipped by 0 bases and J by 7 bases, with 13 bases between them. The germline CDR1 and CDR2 sequences are MGHRA and YSYEKL. This CDR3 spans 15 amino acids. Here the CDR3 DNA reads TGCGCCAGCAGCCAAGAGGGGCAGACGGGACAGCCCCAGCATTTT. Its translation is CASSQEGQTGQPQHF.

The J gene is TRBJ1-2, the V gene TRBV29-1; D unclear. The CDR3 is 13 amino acids. Germline values: CDR1 SQVTM, CDR2 ANQGSEA. The ends were cut back, 1 base at V and 3 bases at J, with 9 bases in the middle. The CDR3 sequence: CSVEGGSDYGYTF. The CDR3 DNA is TGCAGCGTTGAAGGGGGTTCTGACTATGGCTACACCTTC.

J is TRBJ1-6 and V is TRBV30; D is undetermined. Germline V gives CDR1 GTSNPN, CDR2 SVGIG (reference sequence). This CDR3 spans 12 amino acids. The V end lost 2 bases, the J end lost 7 bases, and 6 bases lay between the germline ends. CDR3 protein: CAWSMVNSPLHF. In DNA form, the CDR3 reads TGTGCCTGGAGTATGGTGAATTCACCCCTCCACTTT.

This clone was found once. Other DNA sequences from this sample encode an identical CDR3 as well. The rearrangement joins TRBV7-2 to TRBJ2-7, with D possibly TRBD2 on 7 matching bases. V was clipped by 3 bases and J by 5 bases, with 11 bases between them. The CDR3 is 13 residues long. Looked up from germline, CDR1 is SGHTA and CDR2 is FQGNSA. This CDR3 reads CASSFGGRDEQYF. The CDR3 nucleotides read TGTGCCAGCAGCTTCGGGGGGCGCGACGAGCAGTACTTC.

The chain carries TRBV6-1 and TRBJ2-3, with D possibly being TRBD2 (5 bases). Trimming stripped 5 bases from V and 6 bases from J, with 18 bases between. This CDR3 contains 15 residues. CDR1 and CDR2 (germline): MNHNS, SASEGT. CDR3 sequence: CASSSRAVHWDTQYF. DNA for the CDR3: TGTGCCAGCAGTTCGCGGGCGGTGCATTGGGATACGCAGTATTTT.

This chain uses TRBV30 with TRBJ2-5, with a weak D call TRBD1 (5 bases). Trimming cost V 0 bases and J 3 bases, with 8 bases left between them. The CDR3 consists of 13 residues. Per the germline V gene, CDR1 is GTSNPN and CDR2 is SVGIG (reference sequence). CDR3 coding DNA: TGTGCCTGGAGTGTACTACAGGAAGAGACCCAGTACTTC. As protein: CAWSVLQEETQYF.

The chain recombines TRBV4-2 with TRBJ2-7; D gene ambiguous. Germline CDR1 LGHNA, CDR2 YNFKEQ. With 3 bases removed from V and 2 bases from J, the gap between germline ends came to 5 bases. This CDR3 spans 12 amino acids. The CDR3 loop reads CASSHGTYEQYF. The CDR3 nucleotides are TGTGCCAGCAGCCATGGGACCTACGAGCAGTACTTC.

The chain uses TRBV10-2 and TRBJ2-1; weak D call: TRBD2 (5 bases). The CDR3 has 13 amino acids. V was clipped by 3 bases and J by 6 bases, with 9 bases between them. The germline CDR1 and CDR2 sequences are WSHSY and SAAADI. The CDR3 nucleotides read TGCGCCAGCAGTGAAAGGAGCGGCAATGAGCAGTTCTTC. As protein: CASSERSGNEQFF.

The V and J genes are TRBV28 and TRBJ2-1; no reliable D call. V was pared by 5 bases and J by 1 base, with 15 bases between. There are 16 residues in the CDR3. Looked up from germline, CDR1 is MDHEN and CDR2 is SYDVKM. CDR3 sequence reads: CASSPELRGSYNEQFF. CDR3 nucleotides: TGTGCCAGCAGTCCAGAGCTGCGCGGATCCTACAATGAGCAGTTCTTC.

The chain employs TRBV29-1 and TRBJ2-7; a weak D match, TRBD1 (5 bases). Trimming left V 7 bases short and J 6 bases short, with 16 bases between. The CDR3 is 12 amino acids. Germline CDR1 is SQVTM and CDR2 is ANQGSEA. CDR3 sequence reads: CSASRGMSEQYF. In DNA, the CDR3 is TGCAGCGCTTCTAGGGGTATGAGCGAGCAGTACTTC.

This clone showed up many times. V and J are TRBV28 and TRBJ1-4; 9 positions agree with TRBD1. CDR3 length: 15 amino acids. CDR1 and CDR2 from the germline V gene are MDHEN and SYDVKM. The ends lost 5 bases at V and 5 bases at J; junction bases unmatched: 6. The CDR3 loop is CASSPAGTGNEKLFF. The CDR3 DNA reads TGTGCCAGCAGTCCCGCCGGGACAGGGAATGAAAAACTGTTTTTT.

V and J are TRBV29-1 and TRBJ1-1, with 8 bases fitting TRBD1. The CDR3 loop spans 15 amino acids. Germline values: CDR1 SQVTM, CDR2 ANQGSEA. With V trimmed by 2 bases and J by 4 bases, 9 bases remained unmatched. CDR3 nucleotide sequence: TGCAGCGTTGAATCTTTGACAGGGGTTAGCACTGAAGCTTTCTTT. Encoded protein: CSVESLTGVSTEAFF.

V usage is TRBV9 and J usage is TRBJ2-1; D not resolved. The V end lost 6 bases, the J end lost 13 bases, and 20 bases lay between the germline ends. The CDR3 spans 13 residues. Per the germline V gene, CDR1 is SGDLS and CDR2 is YYNGEE. The CDR3: CASTQGQNLPQFF. CDR3 nucleotides: TGTGCCAGCACCCAAGGGCAGAACCTTCCTCAGTTCTTC.

V usage is TRBV25-1 and J usage is TRBJ2-7; no clear D. Trimming took 3 bases from V and 3 from J, leaving 9 bases between them. Germline CDR1 is MGHDK and CDR2 is SYGVNS. The CDR3 runs to 13 residues. CDR3 loop: CASSDLEDYEQYF. The CDR3 coding sequence is TGTGCCAGCAGTGATCTCGAAGACTACGAGCAGTACTTC.

The count of this clone is one. This rearrangement joins TRBV2 to TRBJ2-5; D might be TRBD1 (6 bases). CDR3 size: 13 residues. From germline, CDR1 is SNHLY and CDR2 FYNNEI. Trimming shortened V by 4 bases and J by 0 bases, and 6 bases separated the two germline ends. This CDR3 is CASSGDNQETQYF. In nucleotides, the CDR3 is TGTGCCAGCAGTGGGGACAACCAAGAGACCCAGTACTTC.

The chain couples TRBV23-1 to TRBJ2-1, with D possibly being TRBD2 (5 bases). TRBV23-1 is recorded as an ORF, its role being uncertain. The ends were cut back, 7 bases at V and 10 bases at J, with 8 bases in the middle. The CDR3 spans 10 residues. The chain's CDR3 is CASMRVEQFF. The CDR3 DNA follows: TGCGCCAGCATGAGGGTGGAGCAGTTCTTC.

This chain uses TRBV6-5 with TRBJ1-2, with TRBD1 as a possible D gene (5 bases). CDR3 length: 13 amino acids. Germline V gene data show CDR1 as MNHEY and CDR2 as SVGAGI. V was pared by 0 bases and J by 7 bases, with 9 bases between. The CDR3 DNA reads TGTGCCAGCAGTTACTCAAGGGGATTTGGCTACACCTTC. This codes for CASSYSRGFGYTF.

This chain uses TRBV29-1 with TRBJ2-2; D is unresolved. This CDR3 has 15 amino acids. CDR1 and CDR2 (germline): SQVTM, ANQGSEA. Trimming cost V 7 bases and J 1 base, with 16 bases left between them. The CDR3 region has the DNA TGCAGCGCCTCTGACACGGGCTTGAACACCGGGGAGCTGTTTTTT. It yields the protein CSASDTGLNTGELFF.

This clone was seen more than once but under ten times. V and J are TRBV29-1 and TRBJ1-5; 8 bases are shared with TRBD1. CDR3 length: 13 amino acids. CDR1 and CDR2 (germline): SQVTM, ANQGSEA. V dropped 4 bases and J dropped 6; count of bases not matched to a gene: 5. CDR3 nucleotides: TGCAGCGTTGCAACAGGGGGTGGTCAGCCCCAGCATTTT. This gives the protein CSVATGGGQPQHF.

This chain links TRBV29-1 with TRBJ2-1; a possible D gene is TRBD1 (5 bases). Trimming took off 4 bases at V and 7 bases at J, with 14 bases between the two ends. The CDR3 has 13 amino acids. CDR1 SQVTM and CDR2 ANQGSEA come from the germline V gene. CDR3 sequence reads: CSVVRFQGNEQFF. For the CDR3, the DNA is TGCAGCGTTGTGCGGTTTCAGGGAAATGAGCAGTTCTTC.

This clone has just a few counts. The V and J genes are TRBV7-2 and TRBJ1-2; 8 bases fit TRBD1. CDR3 length equals 15 residues. CDR1 and CDR2 from the germline V gene are SGHTA and FQGNSA. V dropped 6 bases and J dropped 0; count of bases not matched to a gene: 6. This chain's CDR3 is CASSLSGQANYGYTF. The CDR3 DNA follows: TGTGCCAGCAGTCTTTCGGGACAGGCTAACTATGGCTACACCTTC.

The chain carries TRBV6-5 and TRBJ1-2, with D possibly TRBD1 on 5 matching bases. CDR1 and CDR2 (germline): MNHEY, SVGAGI. This CDR3 spans 12 amino acids. V was cut by 6 bases and J by 7 bases, with 12 bases left in between. The DNA for the CDR3 is TGTGCCAGCAGAGAGGGGAGAGGTGGCTACACCTTC. This sequence encodes CASREGRGGYTF.

As DNA, the CDR3 is TGCGCCAGCAGCCGCTTTTTCAGGGAGGAGGGAGAGCAGTACTTC. Protein: CASSRFFREEGEQYF. The chain recombines TRBV5-1 with TRBJ2-7; a weak D match, TRBD2 (6 bases). The length of the CDR3 is 15 residues. Germline loops: CDR1 SGHRS, CDR2 YFSETQ. The V end was cut by 4 bases, the J end by 7 bases, with 21 bases between.

This chain links TRBV9 with TRBJ2-7; 8 positions agree with TRBD1. The CDR3 loop spans 15 amino acids. Germline CDR1 and CDR2: SGDLS and YYNGEE. V shed 0 bases, J shed 4 bases, and the junction held 6 bases outside the gene matches. This CDR3 is CASSVDPGGGYEQYF. The CDR3 DNA follows: TGTGCCAGCAGCGTAGACCCAGGGGGCGGATACGAGCAGTACTTC.